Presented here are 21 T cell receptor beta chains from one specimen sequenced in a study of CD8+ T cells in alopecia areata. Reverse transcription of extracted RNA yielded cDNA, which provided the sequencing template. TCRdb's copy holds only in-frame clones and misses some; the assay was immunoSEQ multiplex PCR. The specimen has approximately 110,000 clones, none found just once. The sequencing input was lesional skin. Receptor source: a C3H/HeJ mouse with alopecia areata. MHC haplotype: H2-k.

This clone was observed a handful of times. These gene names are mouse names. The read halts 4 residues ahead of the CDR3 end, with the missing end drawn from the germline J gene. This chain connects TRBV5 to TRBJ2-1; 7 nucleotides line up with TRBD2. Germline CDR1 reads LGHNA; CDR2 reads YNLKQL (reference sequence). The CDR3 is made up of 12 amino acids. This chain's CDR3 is CASGLGGPEQFF. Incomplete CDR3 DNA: TGTGCCAGCGGATTGGGGGGACCT.

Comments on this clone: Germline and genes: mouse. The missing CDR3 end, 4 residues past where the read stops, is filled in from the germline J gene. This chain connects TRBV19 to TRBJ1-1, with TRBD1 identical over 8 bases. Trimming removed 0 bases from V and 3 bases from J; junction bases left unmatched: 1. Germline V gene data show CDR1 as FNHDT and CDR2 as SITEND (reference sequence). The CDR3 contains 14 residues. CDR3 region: CASSIVDRDTEVFF. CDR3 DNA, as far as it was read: TGTGCCAGCAGTATAGTGGACAGGGACACA.

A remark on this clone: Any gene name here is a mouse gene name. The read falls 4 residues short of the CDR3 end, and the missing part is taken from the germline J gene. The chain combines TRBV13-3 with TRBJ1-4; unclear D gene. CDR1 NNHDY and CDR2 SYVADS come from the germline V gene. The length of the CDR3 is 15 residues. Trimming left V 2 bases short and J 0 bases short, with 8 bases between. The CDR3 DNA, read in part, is TGTGCCAGCAGTGAGTACACCTTTTCCAACGAA. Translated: CASSEYTFSNE. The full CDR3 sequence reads CASSEYTFSNERLFF.

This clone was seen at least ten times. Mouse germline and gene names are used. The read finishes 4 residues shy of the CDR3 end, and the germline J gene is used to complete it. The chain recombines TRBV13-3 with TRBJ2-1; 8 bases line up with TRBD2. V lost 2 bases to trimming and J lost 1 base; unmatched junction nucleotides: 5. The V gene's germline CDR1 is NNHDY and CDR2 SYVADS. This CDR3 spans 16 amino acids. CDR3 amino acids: CASSDLNWGNYAEQFF. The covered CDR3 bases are TGTGCCAGCAGTGACCTCAACTGGGGGAACTATGCT.

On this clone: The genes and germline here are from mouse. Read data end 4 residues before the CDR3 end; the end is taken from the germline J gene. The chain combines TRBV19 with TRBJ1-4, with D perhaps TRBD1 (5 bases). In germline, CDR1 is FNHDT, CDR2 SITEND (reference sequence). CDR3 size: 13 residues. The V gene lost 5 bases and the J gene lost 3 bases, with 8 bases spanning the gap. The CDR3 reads CASRDITNERLFF. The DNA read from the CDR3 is TGTGCCAGCAGGGACATAACCAACGAA.

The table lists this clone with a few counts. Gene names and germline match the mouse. The CDR3 region is CASEGTGDTQYF. The covered CDR3 bases are TGTGCCAGCGAAGGGACAGGAGAC. The J gene is TRBJ2-5, the V gene TRBV19; 8 bases are a match to TRBD1. Read data end 4 residues before the CDR3 end; the end is taken from the germline J gene. Looked up from germline, CDR1 is FNHDT and CDR2 is SITEND (reference sequence). The CDR3 consists of 12 residues.

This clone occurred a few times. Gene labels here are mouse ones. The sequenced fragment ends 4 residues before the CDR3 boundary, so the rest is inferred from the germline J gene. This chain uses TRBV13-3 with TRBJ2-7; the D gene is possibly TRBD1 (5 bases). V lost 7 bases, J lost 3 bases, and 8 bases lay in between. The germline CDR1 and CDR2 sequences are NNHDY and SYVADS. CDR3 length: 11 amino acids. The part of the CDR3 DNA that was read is TGTGCCAGCGGACAAATCTAT. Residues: CASGQIY. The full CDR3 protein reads CASGQIYEQYF.

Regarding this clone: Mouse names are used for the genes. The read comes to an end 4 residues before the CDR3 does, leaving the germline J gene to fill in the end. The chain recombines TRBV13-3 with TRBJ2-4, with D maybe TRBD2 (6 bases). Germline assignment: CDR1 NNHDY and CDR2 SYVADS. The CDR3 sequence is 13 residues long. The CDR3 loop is CASSETGRNTLYF. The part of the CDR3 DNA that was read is TGTGCCAGCAGTGAAACTGGGAGAAAC.

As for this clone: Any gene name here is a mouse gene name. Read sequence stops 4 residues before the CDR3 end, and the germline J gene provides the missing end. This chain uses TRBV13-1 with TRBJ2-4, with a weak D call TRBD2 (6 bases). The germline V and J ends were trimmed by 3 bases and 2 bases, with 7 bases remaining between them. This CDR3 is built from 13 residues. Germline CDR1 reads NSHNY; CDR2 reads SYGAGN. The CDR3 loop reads CASSGGDQNTLYF. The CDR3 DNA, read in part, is TGTGCCAGCAGTGGGGGGGATCAAAAC.

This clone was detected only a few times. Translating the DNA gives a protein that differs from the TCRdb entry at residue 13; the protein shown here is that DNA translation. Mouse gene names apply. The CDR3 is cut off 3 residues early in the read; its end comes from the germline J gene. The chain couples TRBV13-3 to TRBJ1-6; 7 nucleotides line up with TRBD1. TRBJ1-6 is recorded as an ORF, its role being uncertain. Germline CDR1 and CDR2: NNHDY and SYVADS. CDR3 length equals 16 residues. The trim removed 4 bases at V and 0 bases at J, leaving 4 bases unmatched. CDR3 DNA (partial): TGTGCCAGCAGTACAGGGGTCAATTCCTATAATTCGCCC. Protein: CASSTGVNSYNSP. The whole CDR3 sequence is CASSTGVNSYNSPLYF.

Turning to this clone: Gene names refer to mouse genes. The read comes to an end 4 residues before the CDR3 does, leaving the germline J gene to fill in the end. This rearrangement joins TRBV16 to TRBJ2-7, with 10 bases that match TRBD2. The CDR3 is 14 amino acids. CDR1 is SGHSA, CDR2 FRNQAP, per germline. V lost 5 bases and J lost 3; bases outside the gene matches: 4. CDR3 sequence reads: CASSPTGGNYEQYF. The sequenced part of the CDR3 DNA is TGTGCAAGCAGCCCGACTGGGGGGAACTAT.

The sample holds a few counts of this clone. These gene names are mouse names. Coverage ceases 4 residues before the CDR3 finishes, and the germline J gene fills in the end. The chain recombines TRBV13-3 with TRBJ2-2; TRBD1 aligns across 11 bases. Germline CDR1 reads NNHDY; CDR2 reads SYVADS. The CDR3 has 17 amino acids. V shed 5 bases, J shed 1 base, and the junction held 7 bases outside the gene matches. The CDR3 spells CASRAGTGGINTGQLYF. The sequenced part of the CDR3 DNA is TGTGCCAGCAGGGCCGGGACAGGGGGGATAAACACCGGG.

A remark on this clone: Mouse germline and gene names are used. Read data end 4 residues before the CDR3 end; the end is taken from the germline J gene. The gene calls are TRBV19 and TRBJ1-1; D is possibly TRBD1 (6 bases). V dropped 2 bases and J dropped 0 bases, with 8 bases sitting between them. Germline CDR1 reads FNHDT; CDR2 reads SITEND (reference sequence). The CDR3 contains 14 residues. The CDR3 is CASSINRENTEVFF. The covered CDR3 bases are TGTGCCAGCAGTATCAACAGGGAGAACACA. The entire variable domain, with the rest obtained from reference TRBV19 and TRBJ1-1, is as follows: GGIITQTPKFLIGQEGQKLTLKCQQNFNHDTMYWYRQDSGKGLRLIYYSITENDLQKGDLSEGYDASREKKSSFSLTVTSAQKNEMAVFLCASSINRENTEVFFGKGTRLTVV.

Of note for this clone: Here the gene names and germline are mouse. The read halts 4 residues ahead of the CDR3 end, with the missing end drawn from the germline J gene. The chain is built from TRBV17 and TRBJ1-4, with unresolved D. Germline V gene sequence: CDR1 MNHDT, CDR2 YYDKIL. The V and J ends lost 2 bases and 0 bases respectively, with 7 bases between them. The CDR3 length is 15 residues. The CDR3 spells CASSRRFISNERLFF. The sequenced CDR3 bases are TGTGCTAGCAGTAGAAGGTTTATTTCCAACGAA. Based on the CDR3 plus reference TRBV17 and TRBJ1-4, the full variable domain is DTTVKQNPRYKLARVGKPVNLICSQTMNHDTMYWYQKKPNQAPKLLLFYYDKILNREADTFEKFQSSRPNNSFCSLYIGSAGLEYSAMYLCASSRRFISNERLFFGHGTKLSVL.

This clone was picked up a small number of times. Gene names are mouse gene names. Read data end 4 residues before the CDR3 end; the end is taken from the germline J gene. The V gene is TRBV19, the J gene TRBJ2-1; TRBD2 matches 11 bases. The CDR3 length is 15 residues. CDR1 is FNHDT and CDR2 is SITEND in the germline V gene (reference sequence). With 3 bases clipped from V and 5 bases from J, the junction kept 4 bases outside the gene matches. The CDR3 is CASSKGLGEDAEQFF. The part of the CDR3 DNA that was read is TGTGCCAGCAGTAAGGGACTGGGGGAGGATGCT. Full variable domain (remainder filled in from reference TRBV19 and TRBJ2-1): GGIITQTPKFLIGQEGQKLTLKCQQNFNHDTMYWYRQDSGKGLRLIYYSITENDLQKGDLSEGYDASREKKSSFSLTVTSAQKNEMAVFLCASSKGLGEDAEQFFGPGTRLTVL.

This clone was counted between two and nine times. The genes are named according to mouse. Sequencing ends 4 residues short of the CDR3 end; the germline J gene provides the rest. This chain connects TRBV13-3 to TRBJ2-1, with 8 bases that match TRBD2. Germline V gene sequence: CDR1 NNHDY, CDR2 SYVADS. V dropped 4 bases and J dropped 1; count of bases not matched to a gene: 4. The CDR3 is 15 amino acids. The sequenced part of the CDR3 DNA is TGTGCCAGCAGTCCCCCTGGGGGGAACTATGCT. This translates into CASSPPGGNYA. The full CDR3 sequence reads CASSPPGGNYAEQFF.

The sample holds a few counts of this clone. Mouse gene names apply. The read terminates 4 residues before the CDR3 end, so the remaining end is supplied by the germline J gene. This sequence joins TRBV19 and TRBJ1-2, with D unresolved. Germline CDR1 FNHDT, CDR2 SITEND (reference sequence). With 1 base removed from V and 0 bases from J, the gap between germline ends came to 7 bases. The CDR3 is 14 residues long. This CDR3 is CASSIRDTNSDYTF. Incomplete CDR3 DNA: TGTGCCAGCAGTATAAGAGACACAAACTCC.

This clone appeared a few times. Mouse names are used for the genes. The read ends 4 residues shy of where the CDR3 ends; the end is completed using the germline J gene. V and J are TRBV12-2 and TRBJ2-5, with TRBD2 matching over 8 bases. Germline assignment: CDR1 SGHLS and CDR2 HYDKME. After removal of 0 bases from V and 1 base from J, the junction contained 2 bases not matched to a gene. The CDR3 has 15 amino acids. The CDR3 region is CASSLAGGYQDTQYF. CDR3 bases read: TGTGCCAGCTCTCTCGCTGGGGGGTACCAAGAC.

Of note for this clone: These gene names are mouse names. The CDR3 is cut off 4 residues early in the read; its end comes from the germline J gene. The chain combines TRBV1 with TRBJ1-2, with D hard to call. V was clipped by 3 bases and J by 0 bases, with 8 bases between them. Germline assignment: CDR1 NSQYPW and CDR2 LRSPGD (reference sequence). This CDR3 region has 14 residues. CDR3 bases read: TGCACCTGCAGTGCCTCACAAGCAAACTCC. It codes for CTCSASQANS. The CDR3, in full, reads CTCSASQANSDYTF.

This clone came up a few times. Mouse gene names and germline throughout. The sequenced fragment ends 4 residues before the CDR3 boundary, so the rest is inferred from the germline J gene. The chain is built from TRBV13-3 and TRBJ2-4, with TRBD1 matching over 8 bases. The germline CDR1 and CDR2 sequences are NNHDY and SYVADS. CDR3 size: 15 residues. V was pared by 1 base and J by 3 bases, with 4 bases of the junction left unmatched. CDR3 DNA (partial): TGTGCCAGCAGTGATCCCAGGGGGCGGCAAAAC. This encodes CASSDPRGRQN. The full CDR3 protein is CASSDPRGRQNTLYF. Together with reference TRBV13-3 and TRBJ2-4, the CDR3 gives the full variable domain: EAAVTQSPRSKVAVTGGKVTLSCHQTNNHDYMYWYRQDTGHGLRLIHYSYVADSTEKGDIPDGYKASRPSQENFSLILELASLSQTAVYFCASSDPRGRQNTLYFGAGTRLSVL.

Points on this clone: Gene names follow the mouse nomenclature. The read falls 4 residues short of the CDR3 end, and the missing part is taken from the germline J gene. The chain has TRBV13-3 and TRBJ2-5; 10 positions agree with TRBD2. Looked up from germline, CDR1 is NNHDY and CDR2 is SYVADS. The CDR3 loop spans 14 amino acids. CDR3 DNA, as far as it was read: TGTGCCAGCAGCGCTGGGGGGGCGCGGGAC. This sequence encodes CASSAGGARD. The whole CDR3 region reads CASSAGGARDTQYF. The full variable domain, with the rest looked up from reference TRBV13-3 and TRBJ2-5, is EAAVTQSPRSKVAVTGGKVTLSCHQTNNHDYMYWYRQDTGHGLRLIHYSYVADSTEKGDIPDGYKASRPSQENFSLILELASLSQTAVYFCASSAGGARDTQYFGPGTRLLVL.